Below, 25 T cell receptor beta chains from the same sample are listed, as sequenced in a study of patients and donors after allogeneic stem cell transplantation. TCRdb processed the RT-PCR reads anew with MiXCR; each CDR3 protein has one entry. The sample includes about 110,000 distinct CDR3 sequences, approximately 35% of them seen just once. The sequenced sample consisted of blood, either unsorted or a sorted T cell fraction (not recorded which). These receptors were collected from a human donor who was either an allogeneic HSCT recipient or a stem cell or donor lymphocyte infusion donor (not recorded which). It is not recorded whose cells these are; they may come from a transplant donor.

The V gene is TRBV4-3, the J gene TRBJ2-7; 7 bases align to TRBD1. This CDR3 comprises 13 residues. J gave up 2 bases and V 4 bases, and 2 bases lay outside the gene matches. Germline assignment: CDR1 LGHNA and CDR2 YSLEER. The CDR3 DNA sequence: TGCGCCAGCAGCCCCGGACAGGCCTACGAGCAGTACTTC. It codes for CASSPGQAYEQYF.

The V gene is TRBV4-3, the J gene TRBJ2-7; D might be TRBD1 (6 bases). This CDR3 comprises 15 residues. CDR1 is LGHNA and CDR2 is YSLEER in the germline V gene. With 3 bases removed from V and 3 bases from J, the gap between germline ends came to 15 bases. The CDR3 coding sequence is TGCGCCAGCAGCCACCGTCCAGGGGAAGGCTACGAGCAGTACTTC. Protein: CASSHRPGEGYEQYF.

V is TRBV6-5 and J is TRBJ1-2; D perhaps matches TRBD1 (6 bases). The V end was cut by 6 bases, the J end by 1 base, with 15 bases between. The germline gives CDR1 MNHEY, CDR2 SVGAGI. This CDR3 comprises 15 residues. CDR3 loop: CASRSGQVVNYGYTF. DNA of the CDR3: TGTGCCAGCAGGTCGGGACAAGTGGTTAACTATGGCTACACCTTC.

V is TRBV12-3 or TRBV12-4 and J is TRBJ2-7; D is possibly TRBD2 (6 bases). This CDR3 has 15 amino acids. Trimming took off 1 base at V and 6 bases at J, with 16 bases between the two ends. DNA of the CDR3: TGTGCCAGCAGTTTAGGTCCAAGAGGACTACTCGAGCAGTACTTC. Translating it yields CASSLGPRGLLEQYF.

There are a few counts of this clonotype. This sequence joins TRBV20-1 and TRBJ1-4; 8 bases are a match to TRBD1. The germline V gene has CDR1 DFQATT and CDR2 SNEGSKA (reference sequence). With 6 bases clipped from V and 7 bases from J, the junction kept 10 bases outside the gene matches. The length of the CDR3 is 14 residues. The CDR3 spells CSALDRGWGEKLFF. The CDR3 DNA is TGCAGTGCCCTAGACAGGGGTTGGGGTGAAAAACTGTTTTTT.

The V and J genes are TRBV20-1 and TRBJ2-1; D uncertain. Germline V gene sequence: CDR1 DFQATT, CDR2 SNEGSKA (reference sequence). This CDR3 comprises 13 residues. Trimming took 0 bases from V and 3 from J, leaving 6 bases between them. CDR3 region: CSARDRIYNEQFF. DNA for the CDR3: TGCAGTGCTAGAGATCGAATCTACAATGAGCAGTTCTTC.

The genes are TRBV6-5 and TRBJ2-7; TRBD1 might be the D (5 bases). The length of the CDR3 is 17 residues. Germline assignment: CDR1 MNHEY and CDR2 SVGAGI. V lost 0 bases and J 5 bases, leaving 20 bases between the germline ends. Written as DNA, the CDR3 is TGTGCCAGCAGTTACTCGGCCTCGCACAGGCTCTCGAACGAGCAGTACTTC. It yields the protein CASSYSASHRLSNEQYF.

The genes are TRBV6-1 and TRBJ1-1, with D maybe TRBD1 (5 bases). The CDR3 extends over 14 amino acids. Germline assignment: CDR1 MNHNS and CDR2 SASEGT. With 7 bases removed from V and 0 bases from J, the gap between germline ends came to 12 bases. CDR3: CASISGMVNTEAFF. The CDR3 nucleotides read TGTGCCAGCATTTCAGGGATGGTGAACACTGAAGCTTTCTTT.

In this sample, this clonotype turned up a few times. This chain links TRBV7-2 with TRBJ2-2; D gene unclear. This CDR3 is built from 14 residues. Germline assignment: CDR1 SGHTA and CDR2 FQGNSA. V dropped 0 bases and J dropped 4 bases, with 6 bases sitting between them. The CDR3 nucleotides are TGTGCCAGCAGCTTAGCCGATTTCACCGGGGAGCTGTTTTTT. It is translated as CASSLADFTGELFF.

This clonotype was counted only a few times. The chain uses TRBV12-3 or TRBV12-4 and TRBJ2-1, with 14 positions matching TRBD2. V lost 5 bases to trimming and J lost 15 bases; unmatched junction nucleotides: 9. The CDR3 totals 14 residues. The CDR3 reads CASSRLAGGPVPFF. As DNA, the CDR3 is TGTGCCAGCAGTAGACTAGCGGGAGGGCCTGTTCCGTTCTTC.

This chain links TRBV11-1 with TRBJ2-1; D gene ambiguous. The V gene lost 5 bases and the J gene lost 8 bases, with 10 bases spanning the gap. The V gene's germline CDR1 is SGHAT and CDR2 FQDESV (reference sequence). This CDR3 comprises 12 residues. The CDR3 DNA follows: TGTGCCAGCAGCGACCGGTTGGATGAGCAGTTCTTC. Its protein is CASSDRLDEQFF.

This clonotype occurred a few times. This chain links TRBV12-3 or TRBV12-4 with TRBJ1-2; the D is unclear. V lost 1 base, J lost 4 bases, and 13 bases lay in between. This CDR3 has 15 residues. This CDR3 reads CASSLGREGTYGYTF. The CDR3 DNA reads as TGTGCCAGCAGTTTAGGGCGGGAAGGAACCTATGGCTACACCTTC.

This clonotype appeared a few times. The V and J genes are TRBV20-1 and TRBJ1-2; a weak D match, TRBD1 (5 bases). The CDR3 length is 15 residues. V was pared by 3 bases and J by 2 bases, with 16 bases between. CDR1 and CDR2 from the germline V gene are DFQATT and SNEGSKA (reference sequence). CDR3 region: CSASPLGGANYGYTF. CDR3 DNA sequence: TGCAGTGCTAGCCCCCTGGGAGGGGCCAACTATGGCTACACCTTC.

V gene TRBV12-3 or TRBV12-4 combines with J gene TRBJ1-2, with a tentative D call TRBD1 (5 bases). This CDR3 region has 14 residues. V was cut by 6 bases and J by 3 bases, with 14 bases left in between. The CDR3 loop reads CASRPWGSDYGYTF. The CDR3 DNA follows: TGTGCCAGCAGGCCCTGGGGCTCCGACTATGGCTACACCTTC.

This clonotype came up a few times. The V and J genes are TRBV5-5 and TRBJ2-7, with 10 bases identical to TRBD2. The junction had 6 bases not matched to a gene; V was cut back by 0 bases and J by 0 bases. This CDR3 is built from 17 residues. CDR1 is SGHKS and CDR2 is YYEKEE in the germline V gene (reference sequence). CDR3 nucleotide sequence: TGTGCCAGCAGCTTGGGGCCCCCTAGCGGGAGCTCCTACGAGCAGTACTTC. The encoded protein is CASSLGPPSGSSYEQYF.

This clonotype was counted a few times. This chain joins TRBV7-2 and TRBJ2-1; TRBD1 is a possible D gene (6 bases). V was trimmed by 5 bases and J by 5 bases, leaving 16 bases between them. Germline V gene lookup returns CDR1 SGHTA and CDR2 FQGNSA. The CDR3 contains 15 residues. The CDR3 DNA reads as TGTGCCAGCAGCAGACGGGACAAAACCCACAATGAGCAGTTCTTC. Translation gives CASSRRDKTHNEQFF.

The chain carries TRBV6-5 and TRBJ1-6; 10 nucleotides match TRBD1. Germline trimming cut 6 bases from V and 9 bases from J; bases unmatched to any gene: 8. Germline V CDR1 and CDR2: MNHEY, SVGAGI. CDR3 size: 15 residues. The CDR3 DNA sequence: TGTGCCAGCAGCCGCAAACGGACAGGGGGTTCACCCCTCCACTTT. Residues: CASSRKRTGGSPLHF.

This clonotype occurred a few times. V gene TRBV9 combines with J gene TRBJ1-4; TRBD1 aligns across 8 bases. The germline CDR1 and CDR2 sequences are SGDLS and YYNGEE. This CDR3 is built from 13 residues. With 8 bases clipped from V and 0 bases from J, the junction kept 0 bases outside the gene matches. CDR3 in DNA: TGTGCCAGACAGGGGGCAACTAATGAAAAACTGTTTTTT. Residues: CARQGATNEKLFF.

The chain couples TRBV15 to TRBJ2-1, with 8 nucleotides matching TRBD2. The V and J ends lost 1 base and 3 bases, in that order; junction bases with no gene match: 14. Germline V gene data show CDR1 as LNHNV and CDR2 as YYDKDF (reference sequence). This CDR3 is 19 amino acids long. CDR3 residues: CATSRGLASAGAVYNEQFF. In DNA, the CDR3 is TGTGCCACCAGCAGAGGCCTTGCTTCAGCGGGGGCGGTCTACAATGAGCAGTTCTTC.

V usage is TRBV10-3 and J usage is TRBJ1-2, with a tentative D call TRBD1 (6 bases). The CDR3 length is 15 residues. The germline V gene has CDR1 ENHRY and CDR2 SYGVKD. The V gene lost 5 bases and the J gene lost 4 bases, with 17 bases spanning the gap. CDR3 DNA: TGTGCCATCAGTCGGGGACAACAGCTTTCCTATGGCTACACCTTC. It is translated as CAISRGQQLSYGYTF.

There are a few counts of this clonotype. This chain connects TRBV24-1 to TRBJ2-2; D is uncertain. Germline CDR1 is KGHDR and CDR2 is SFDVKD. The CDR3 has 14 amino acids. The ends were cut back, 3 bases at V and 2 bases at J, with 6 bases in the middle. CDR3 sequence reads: CATSDPNNTGELFF. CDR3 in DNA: TGTGCCACCAGTGATCCGAATAACACCGGGGAGCTGTTTTTT.

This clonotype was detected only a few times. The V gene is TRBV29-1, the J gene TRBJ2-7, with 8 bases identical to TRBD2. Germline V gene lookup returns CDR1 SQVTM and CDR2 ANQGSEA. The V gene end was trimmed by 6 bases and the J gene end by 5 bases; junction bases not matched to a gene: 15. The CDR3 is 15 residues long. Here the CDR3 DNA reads TGCAGCGTCGGCCTCAAGATCCGGGAGGGGAACGAGCAGTACTTC. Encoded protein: CSVGLKIREGNEQYF.

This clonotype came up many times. The CDR3 region is CASSYQNQPQHF. CDR3 DNA: TGTGCCAGCAGTTACCAAAATCAGCCCCAGCATTTT. J is TRBJ1-5 and V is TRBV6-6; D remains unclear. Germline values: CDR1 MNHNY, CDR2 SVGAGI (reference sequence). The CDR3 has 12 residues. V was pared by 2 bases and J by 4 bases, with 3 bases between.

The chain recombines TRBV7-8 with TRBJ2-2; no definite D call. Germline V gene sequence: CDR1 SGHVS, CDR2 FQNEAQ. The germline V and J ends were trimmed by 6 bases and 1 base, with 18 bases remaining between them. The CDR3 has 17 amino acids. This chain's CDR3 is CASSPRFNSLNTGELFF. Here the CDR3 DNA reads TGTGCCAGCAGTCCCCGGTTTAACAGCCTGAACACCGGGGAGCTGTTTTTT. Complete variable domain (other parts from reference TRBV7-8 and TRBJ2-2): GAGVSQSPRYKVAKRGQDVALRCDPISGHVSLFWYQQALGQGPEFLTYFQNEAQLDKSGLPSDRFFAERPEGSVSTLKIQRTQQEDSAVYLCASSPRFNSLNTGELFFGEGSRLTVL.

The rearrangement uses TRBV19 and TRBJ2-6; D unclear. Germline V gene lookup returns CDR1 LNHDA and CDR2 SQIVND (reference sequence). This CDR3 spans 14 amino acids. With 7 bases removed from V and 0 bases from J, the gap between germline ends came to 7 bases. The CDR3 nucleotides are TGTGCCAGTAACGAGTACTCTGGGGCCAACGTCCTGACTTTC. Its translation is CASNEYSGANVLTF.